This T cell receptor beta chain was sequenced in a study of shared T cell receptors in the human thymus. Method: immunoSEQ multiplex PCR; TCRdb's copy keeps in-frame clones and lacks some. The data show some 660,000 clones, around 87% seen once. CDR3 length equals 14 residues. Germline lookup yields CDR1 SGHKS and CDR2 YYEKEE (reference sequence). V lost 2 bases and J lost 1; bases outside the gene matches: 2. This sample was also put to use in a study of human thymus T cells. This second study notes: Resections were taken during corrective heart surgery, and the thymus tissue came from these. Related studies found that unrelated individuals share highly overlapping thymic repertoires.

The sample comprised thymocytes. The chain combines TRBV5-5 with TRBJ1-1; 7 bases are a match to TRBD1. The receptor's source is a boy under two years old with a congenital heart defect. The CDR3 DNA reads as TGTGCCAGCAGCTTAACAGGGGAGAACACTGAAGCTTTCTTT. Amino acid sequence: CASSLTGENTEAFF.